Following are 8 T cell receptor beta chains from one sample sequenced in a study of blood T cell repertoires in COVID-19 (dated by TCRdb to about 2020). The library was built by means of the immunoSEQ multiplex PCR assay. The table was pulled from immuneACCESS by TCRdb, which kept in-frame rearrangements only. Such tables lose some clones; where checked, under half of the loss comes from unresolved V genes, and the rest has no known cause. Here the sample has about 230,000 clones; 85% to 90% occur a single time. The top ten clones comprise roughly 12% of the sample. The source material was peripheral blood. All receptors derive from a man over 45 with COVID-19, enrolled during active disease.

The chain is built from TRBV19 and TRBJ2-1; a possible D gene is TRBD2 (5 bases). The length of the CDR3 is 13 residues. In germline, CDR1 is LNHDA, CDR2 SQIVND (reference sequence). V lost 4 bases and J 5 bases, leaving 9 bases between the germline ends. The CDR3 DNA reads TGTGCCAGTAGTAACCGGGAAAACAATGAGCAGTTCTTC. Its protein product is CASSNRENNEQFF.

This chain joins TRBV15 and TRBJ2-7; perhaps TRBD2 as D (5 bases). CDR1 is LNHNV, CDR2 YYDKDF, per germline (reference sequence). Trimming took off 2 bases at V and 1 base at J, with 6 bases between the two ends. This CDR3 has 13 amino acids. The chain's CDR3 is CATSRRDSYEQYF. In DNA, the CDR3 is TGTGCCACCAGCAGACGGGATTCCTACGAGCAGTACTTC. Full variable domain (remainder filled in from reference TRBV15 and TRBJ2-7): DAMVIQNPRYQVTQFGKPVTLSCSQTLNHNVMYWYQQKSSQAPKLLFHYYDKDFNNEADTPDNFQSRRPNTSFCFLDIRSPGLGDTAMYLCATSRRDSYEQYFGPGTRLTVT.

The genes are TRBV24-1 and TRBJ1-4; maybe TRBD1 (6 bases). With 4 bases removed from V and 8 bases from J, the gap between germline ends came to 16 bases. CDR1 and CDR2 from the germline V gene are KGHDR and SFDVKD. The CDR3 loop spans 15 amino acids. The CDR3 nucleotides are TGTGCCACCAGTGACCCCCGAGGGGGGGACGAAAAACTGTTTTTT. Amino acids: CATSDPRGGDEKLFF.

The V call is TRBV10-3, the J call TRBJ2-1; 13 nucleotides match TRBD2. The CDR3 has 17 residues. J lost 1 base, V lost 3 bases, and 3 bases had no gene match. Germline CDR1 ENHRY, CDR2 SYGVKD. As DNA, the CDR3 is TGTGCCATCAGTGACCGGGGACTAGCGGGGTCCTACAATGAGCAGTTCTTC. This sequence encodes CAISDRGLAGSYNEQFF.

Turning to this clone: At one boundary the junction diverges from the germline segment, which might be a read error. The rearrangement uses TRBV5-1 and TRBJ2-2; 7 nucleotides match TRBD1. The CDR3 sequence is 15 residues long. CDR1 and CDR2 from the germline V gene are SGHRS and YFSETQ. CDR3 amino acids: CTSSEGQLNTGELFF. The CDR3 bases are TGCACCAGCAGCGAGGGACAGCTGAACACCGGGGAGCTGTTTTTT.

The chain links TRBV7-8 to TRBJ2-1; TRBD2 matches at 15 bases. Germline loops: CDR1 SGHVS, CDR2 FQNEAQ. This CDR3 has 18 residues. With 5 bases clipped from V and 4 bases from J, the junction kept 9 bases outside the gene matches. CDR3 loop: CASSPGTSGGRAYNEQFF. In nucleotides, the CDR3 is TGTGCCAGCAGCCCGGGGACTAGCGGGGGGAGGGCTTACAATGAGCAGTTCTTC. The complete variable domain, with remaining parts taken from reference TRBV7-8 and TRBJ2-1, reads GAGVSQSPRYKVAKRGQDVALRCDPISGHVSLFWYQQALGQGPEFLTYFQNEAQLDKSGLPSDRFFAERPEGSVSTLKIQRTQQEDSAVYLCASSPGTSGGRAYNEQFFGPGTRLTVL.

The V call is TRBV21-1, the J call TRBJ1-2; the table gives TRBD1 as D, unverified against the DNA. TRBV21-1 is termed a pseudogene. The CDR3 covers 18 residues. The CDR3 here is CASRRGGTGTTAIYGYTF. Here the CDR3 DNA reads TGTGCCAGCAGGAGAGGGGGGACAGGGACGACCGCAATTTATGGCTACACCTTC.

The V and J genes are TRBV27 and TRBJ1-5, with D uncertain. The ends were cut back, 5 bases at V and 4 bases at J, with 18 bases in the middle. CDR1 and CDR2 (germline): MNHEY, SMNVEV (reference sequence). This CDR3 region has 16 residues. CDR3 in DNA: TGTGCCAGCAGTCCCTGGCGGACGGCGGGTAATCAGCCCCAGCATTTT. Residues: CASSPWRTAGNQPQHF.